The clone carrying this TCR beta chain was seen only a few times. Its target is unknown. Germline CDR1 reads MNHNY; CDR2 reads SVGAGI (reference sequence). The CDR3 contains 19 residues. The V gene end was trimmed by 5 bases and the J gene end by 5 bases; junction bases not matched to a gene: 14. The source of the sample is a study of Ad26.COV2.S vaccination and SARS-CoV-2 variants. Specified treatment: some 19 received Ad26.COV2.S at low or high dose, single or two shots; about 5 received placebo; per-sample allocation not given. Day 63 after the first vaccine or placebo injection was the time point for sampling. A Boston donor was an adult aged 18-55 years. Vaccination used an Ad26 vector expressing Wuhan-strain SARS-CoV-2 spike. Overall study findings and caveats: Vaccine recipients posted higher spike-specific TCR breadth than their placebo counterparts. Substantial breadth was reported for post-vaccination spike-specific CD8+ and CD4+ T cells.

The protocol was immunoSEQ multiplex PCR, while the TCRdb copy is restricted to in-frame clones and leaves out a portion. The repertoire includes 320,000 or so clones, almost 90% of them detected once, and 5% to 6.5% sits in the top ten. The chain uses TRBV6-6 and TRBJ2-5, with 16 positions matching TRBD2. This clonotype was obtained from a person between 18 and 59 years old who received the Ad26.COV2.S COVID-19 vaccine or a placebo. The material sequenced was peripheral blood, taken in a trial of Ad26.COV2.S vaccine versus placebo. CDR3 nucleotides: TGTGCCAGCAGTCCGGGACTAGCGGGGGGGCCGATAGGTATGGAGACCCAGTACTTC. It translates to CASSPGLAGGPIGMETQYF.